These 5 T cell receptor beta chains originate from one sample sequenced in a study of shared clonotypes between healthy human individuals. Libraries were prepared by immunoSEQ multiplex PCR; TCRdb keeps only in-frame clonotypes and omits some of them. The sample shows 1 million to 1.3 million clones, approximately 78% of them seen only once. Sequenced material: memory CD4+ T cells from PBMCs. Indicated subset: CD45RA-negative fraction. These receptors came from a man aged 18-30 years in good health. Some clones in this sample may be carry-over from other donors' samples.

V is TRBV5-1 and J is TRBJ2-3; the D call may be TRBD1 or TRBD2 (5 bases each). In germline, CDR1 is SGHRS, CDR2 YFSETQ. Trimming took 0 bases from V and 0 from J, leaving 14 bases between them. The CDR3 totals 17 residues. The CDR3 here is CASSLGRDGGSTDTQYF. The CDR3 nucleotides are TGCGCCAGCAGCTTGGGCCGGGACGGCGGTAGCACAGATACGCAGTATTTT.

The genes are TRBV11-2 and TRBJ1-3; the match to TRBD1 covers 8 bases. Germline-derived CDR1 and CDR2 are SGHAT and FQNNGV. V shed 6 bases and J 3 bases; nucleotides not matched to a gene: 10. The CDR3 extends over 16 amino acids. The CDR3 region is CASSPRQGAIGNTIYF. CDR3 nucleotide sequence: TGTGCCAGCAGTCCCCGGCAGGGGGCTATTGGAAACACCATATATTTT.

J is TRBJ2-3 and V is TRBV19, with D possibly matching TRBD1 (5 bases). This CDR3 is built from 13 residues. With 4 bases removed from V and 6 bases from J, the gap between germline ends came to 11 bases. The V gene's germline CDR1 is LNHDA and CDR2 SQIVND (reference sequence). In nucleotides, the CDR3 is TGTGCCAGTAGTAGAGAGACAGCCGATACGCAGTATTTT. Residues: CASSRETADTQYF.

The rearrangement joins TRBV4-2 to TRBJ2-1; D is possibly TRBD2 (5 bases). The length of the CDR3 is 13 residues. Trimming cost V 0 bases and J 9 bases, with 9 bases left between them. Germline CDR1 reads LGHNA; CDR2 reads YNFKEQ. The CDR3 DNA is TGTGCCAGCAGCCAAGATGAAGGGAGTGAGCAGTTCTTC. As protein: CASSQDEGSEQFF.

The chain combines TRBV7-2 with TRBJ1-1; TRBD1 is a possible D gene (5 bases). This CDR3 is built from 16 residues. The germline V gene encodes CDR1 SGHTA and CDR2 FQGNSA. The germline V and J ends were trimmed by 0 bases and 0 bases, with 11 bases remaining between them. CDR3 nucleotide sequence: TGTGCCAGCAGCTTAGCAGGGGTTAGACTGAACACTGAAGCTTTCTTT. The encoded protein is CASSLAGVRLNTEAFF.